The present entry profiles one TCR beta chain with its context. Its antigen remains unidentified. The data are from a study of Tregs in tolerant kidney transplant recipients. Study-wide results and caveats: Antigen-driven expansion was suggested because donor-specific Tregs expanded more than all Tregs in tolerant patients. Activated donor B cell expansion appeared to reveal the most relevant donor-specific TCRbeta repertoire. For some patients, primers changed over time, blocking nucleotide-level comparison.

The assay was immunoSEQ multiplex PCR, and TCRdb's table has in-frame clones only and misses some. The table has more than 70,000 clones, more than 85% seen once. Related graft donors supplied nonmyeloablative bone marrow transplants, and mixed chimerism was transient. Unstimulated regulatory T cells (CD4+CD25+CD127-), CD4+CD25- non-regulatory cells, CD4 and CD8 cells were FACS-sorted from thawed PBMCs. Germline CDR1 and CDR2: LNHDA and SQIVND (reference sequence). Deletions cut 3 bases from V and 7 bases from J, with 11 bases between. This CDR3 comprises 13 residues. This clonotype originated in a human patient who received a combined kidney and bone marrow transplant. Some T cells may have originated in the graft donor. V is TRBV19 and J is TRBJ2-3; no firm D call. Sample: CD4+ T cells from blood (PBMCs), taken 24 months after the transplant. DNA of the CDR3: TGTGCCAGTAGTATGCTACAGTCGAATACGCAGTATTTT. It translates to CASSMLQSNTQYF.